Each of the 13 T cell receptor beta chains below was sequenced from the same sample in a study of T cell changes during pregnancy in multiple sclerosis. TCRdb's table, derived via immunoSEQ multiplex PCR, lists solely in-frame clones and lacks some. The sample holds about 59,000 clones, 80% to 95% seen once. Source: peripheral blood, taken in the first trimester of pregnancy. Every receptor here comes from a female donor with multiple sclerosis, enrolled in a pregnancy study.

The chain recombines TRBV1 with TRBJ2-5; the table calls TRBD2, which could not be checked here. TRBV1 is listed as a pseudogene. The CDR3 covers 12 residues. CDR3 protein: CTSSQGAETQYF. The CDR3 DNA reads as TGCACCAGCAGCCAAGGAGCAGAGACCCAGTACTTC.

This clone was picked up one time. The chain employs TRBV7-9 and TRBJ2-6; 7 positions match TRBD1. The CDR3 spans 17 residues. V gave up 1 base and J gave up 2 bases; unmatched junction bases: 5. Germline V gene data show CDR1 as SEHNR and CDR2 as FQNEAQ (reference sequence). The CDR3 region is CASSLGGQGAGANVLTF. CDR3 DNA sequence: TGTGCCAGCAGCTTAGGTGGGCAGGGGGCTGGGGCCAACGTCCTGACTTTC.

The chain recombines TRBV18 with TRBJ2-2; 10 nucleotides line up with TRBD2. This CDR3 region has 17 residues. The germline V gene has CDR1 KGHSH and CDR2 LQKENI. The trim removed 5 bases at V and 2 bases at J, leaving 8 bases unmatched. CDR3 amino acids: CASSSLAGVTNTGELFF. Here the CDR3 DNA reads TGTGCCAGCTCATCCCTAGCGGGAGTTACCAACACCGGGGAGCTGTTTTTT.

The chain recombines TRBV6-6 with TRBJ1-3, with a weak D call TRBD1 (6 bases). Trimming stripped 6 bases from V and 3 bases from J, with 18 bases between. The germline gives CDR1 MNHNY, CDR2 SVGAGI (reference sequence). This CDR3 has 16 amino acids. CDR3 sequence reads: CASSLPPGRGGNTIYF. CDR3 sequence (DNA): TGTGCCAGCAGCCTACCGCCGGGCAGGGGTGGAAACACCATATATTTT.

The CDR3 DNA follows: TGTGCCACGCGACAGACGCCCTACGAGCAGTACTTC. Its translation is CATRQTPYEQYF. The chain recombines TRBV27 with TRBJ2-7, with D perhaps TRBD1 (5 bases). From germline, CDR1 is MNHEY and CDR2 SMNVEV (reference sequence). The V and J ends lost 10 bases and 2 bases respectively, with 12 bases between them. The length of the CDR3 is 12 residues.

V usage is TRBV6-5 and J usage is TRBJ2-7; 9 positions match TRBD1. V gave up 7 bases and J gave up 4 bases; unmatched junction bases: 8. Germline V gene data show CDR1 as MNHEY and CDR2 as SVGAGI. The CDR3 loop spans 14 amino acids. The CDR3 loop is CASTKGQGSYEQYF. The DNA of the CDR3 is TGTGCCAGCACCAAAGGACAGGGGTCATACGAGCAGTACTTC.

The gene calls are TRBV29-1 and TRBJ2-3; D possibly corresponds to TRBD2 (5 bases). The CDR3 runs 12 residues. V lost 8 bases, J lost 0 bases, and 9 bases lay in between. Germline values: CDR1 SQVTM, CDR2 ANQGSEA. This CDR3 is CSMRTSTDTQYF. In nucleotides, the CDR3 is TGCAGCATGAGGACTAGCACAGATACGCAGTATTTT.

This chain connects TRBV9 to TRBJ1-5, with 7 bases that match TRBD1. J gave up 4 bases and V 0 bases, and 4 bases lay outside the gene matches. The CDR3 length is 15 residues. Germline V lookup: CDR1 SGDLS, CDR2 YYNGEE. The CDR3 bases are TGTGCCAGCAGCGTAGAGGGGGCTCCAAATCAGCCCCAGCATTTT. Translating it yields CASSVEGAPNQPQHF.

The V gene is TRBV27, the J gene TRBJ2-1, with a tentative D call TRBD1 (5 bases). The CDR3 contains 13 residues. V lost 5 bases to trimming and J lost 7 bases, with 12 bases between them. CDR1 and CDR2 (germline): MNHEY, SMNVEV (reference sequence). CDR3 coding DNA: TGTGCCAGCAGTATTCCCCGACAGAATGAGCAGTTCTTC. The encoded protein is CASSIPRQNEQFF.

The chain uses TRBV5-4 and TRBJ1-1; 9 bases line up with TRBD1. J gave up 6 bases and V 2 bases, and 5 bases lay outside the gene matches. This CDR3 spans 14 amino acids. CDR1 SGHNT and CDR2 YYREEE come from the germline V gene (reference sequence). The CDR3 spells CASSFKTGGAEAFF. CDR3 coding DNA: TGTGCCAGCAGCTTCAAAACAGGGGGCGCTGAAGCTTTCTTT.

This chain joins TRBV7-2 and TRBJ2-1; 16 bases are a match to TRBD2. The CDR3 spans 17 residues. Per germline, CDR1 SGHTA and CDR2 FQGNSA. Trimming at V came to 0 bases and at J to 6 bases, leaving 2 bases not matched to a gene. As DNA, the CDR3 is TGTGCCAGCAGCTTAGCCGGGACTAGCGGGAGGGCCAATGAGCAGTTCTTC. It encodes CASSLAGTSGRANEQFF. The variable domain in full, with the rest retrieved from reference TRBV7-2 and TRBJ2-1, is GAGVSQSPSNKVTEKGKDVELRCDPISGHTALYWYRQSLGQGLEFLIYFQGNSAPDKSGLPSDRFSAERTGGSVSTLTIQRTQQEDSAVYLCASSLAGTSGRANEQFFGPGTRLTVL.

The CDR3: CASSATSGRAGDIQYF. The CDR3 bases are TGTGCCAGCAGTGCGACTAGCGGGAGGGCGGGAGACATTCAGTACTTC. This chain joins TRBV6-1 and TRBJ2-4; TRBD2 matches 14 bases. This CDR3 has 16 residues. CDR1 MNHNS and CDR2 SASEGT come from the germline V gene. The V gene end was trimmed by 4 bases and the J gene end by 8 bases; junction bases not matched to a gene: 7.

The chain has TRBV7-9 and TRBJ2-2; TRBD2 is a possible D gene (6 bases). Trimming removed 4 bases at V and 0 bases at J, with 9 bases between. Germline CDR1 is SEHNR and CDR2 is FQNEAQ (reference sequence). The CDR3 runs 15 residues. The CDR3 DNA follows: TGTGCCAGCAGCTCCCCGGGGGCGAACACCGGGGAGCTGTTTTTT. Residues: CASSSPGANTGELFF.